The 24 T cell receptor beta chains below all came from one sample that was sequenced in a study of shared T cell receptors in the human thymus. TCRdb's table, derived via immunoSEQ multiplex PCR, lists solely in-frame clones and lacks some. The table shows roughly 660,000 clones, with 70% to 90% occurring only once. This sample was also put to use in a study of human thymus T cells.

Sequenced sample: thymocytes. The receptor set was obtained from a boy in the first two years of life with a congenital heart defect.

The chain carries TRBV4-3 and TRBJ1-1; D perhaps matches TRBD1 (5 bases). This CDR3 comprises 17 residues. Trimming left V 0 bases short and J 4 bases short, with 18 bases between. Germline CDR1 is LGHNA and CDR2 is YSLEER. DNA of the CDR3: TGCGCCAGCAGCCAAGATTGGGGCGGGGGTGAGGGCACTGAAGCTTTCTTT. Its protein is CASSQDWGGGEGTEAFF.

This clone was detected only once. V usage is TRBV27 and J usage is TRBJ2-7; maybe TRBD2 (5 bases). Germline V gene data show CDR1 as MNHEY and CDR2 as SMNVEV (reference sequence). The V end lost 3 bases, the J end lost 0 bases, and 15 bases lay between the germline ends. The CDR3 spans 16 residues. CDR3 amino acids: CASSFRGGGTSYEQYF. For the CDR3, the DNA is TGTGCCAGCAGTTTCCGGGGTGGTGGCACCTCCTACGAGCAGTACTTC.

The chain combines TRBV27 with TRBJ2-7; D possibly corresponds to TRBD1 (6 bases). The V gene's germline CDR1 is MNHEY and CDR2 SMNVEV (reference sequence). Deletions cut 5 bases from V and 2 bases from J, with 19 bases between. The CDR3 is 16 amino acids. In nucleotides, the CDR3 is TGTGCCAGCAGTCCACCTCCCGGGACAACGACCTACGAGCAGTACTTC. Translating gives CASSPPPGTTTYEQYF.

The rearrangement joins TRBV27 to TRBJ1-4; 7 bases are shared with TRBD1. The CDR3 has 15 amino acids. Germline assignment: CDR1 MNHEY and CDR2 SMNVEV (reference sequence). With 3 bases clipped from V and 5 bases from J, the junction kept 6 bases outside the gene matches. CDR3 region: CASSFRGQLNEKLFF. CDR3 coding DNA: TGTGCCAGCAGTTTCCGGGGACAGTTAAATGAAAAACTGTTTTTT.

V gene TRBV11-3 combines with J gene TRBJ1-2; 9 nucleotides match TRBD1. Germline V gene data show CDR1 as SGHNT and CDR2 as YENEEA. Trimming at V came to 3 bases and at J to 0 bases, leaving 5 bases not matched to a gene. The CDR3 contains 16 residues. The CDR3 sequence: CASSFRTGVPNYGYTF. In DNA, the CDR3 is TGTGCCAGCAGCTTTAGGACAGGGGTCCCTAACTATGGCTACACCTTC. The full variable domain, in which reference TRBV11-3 and TRBJ1-2 provide the parts outside the CDR3, is EAGVVQSPRYKIIEKKQPVAFWCNPISGHNTLYWYLQNLGQGPELLIRYENEEAVDDSQLPKDRFSAERLKGVDSTLKIQPAELGDSAVYLCASSFRTGVPNYGYTFGSGTRLTVV.

The genes are TRBV7-9 and TRBJ2-5, with 13 bases identical to TRBD2. Germline CDR1 and CDR2: SEHNR and FQNEAQ (reference sequence). J lost 0 bases, V lost 4 bases, and 11 bases had no gene match. This CDR3 region has 19 residues. The CDR3 reads CASSSTSGRAGADQETQYF. CDR3 sequence (DNA): TGTGCCAGCAGCTCTACTAGCGGGAGGGCCGGGGCGGACCAAGAGACCCAGTACTTC.

V gene TRBV14 combines with J gene TRBJ2-7; perhaps TRBD2 as D (6 bases). The CDR3 extends over 15 amino acids. In germline, CDR1 is SGHDN, CDR2 FVKESK. V lost 1 base and J lost 6, with 16 bases in between. This chain's CDR3 is CASSQAGTLGLEQYF. CDR3 bases: TGTGCCAGCAGCCAAGCTGGGACTCTAGGACTCGAGCAGTACTTC.

The chain links TRBV7-3 to TRBJ2-1, with a possible D match to TRBD1 (7 bases). V shed 5 bases and J shed 2 bases, with 34 bases lying between them. Germline loops: CDR1 SGHTA, CDR2 FQGTGA. The CDR3 consists of 22 residues. The CDR3 nucleotides read TGTGCCAGCAGCCCCAAACGGAGGGACAGCCCTGGATTAGGACCTCCCTACAATGAGCAGTTCTTC. Translating gives CASSPKRRDSPGLGPPYNEQFF.

The chain recombines TRBV7-9 with TRBJ2-1; D is uncertain. Trimming shortened V by 3 bases and J by 5 bases, and 17 bases separated the two germline ends. The CDR3 sequence is 16 residues long. Germline lookup yields CDR1 SEHNR and CDR2 FQNEAQ (reference sequence). The CDR3 sequence is CASSLIVDRGNNEQFF. As DNA, the CDR3 is TGTGCCAGCAGCTTGATTGTCGACCGAGGCAACAATGAGCAGTTCTTC.

The chain couples TRBV7-8 to TRBJ2-1; a weak D match, TRBD2 (6 bases). Trimming removed 3 bases at V and 0 bases at J, with 9 bases between. Germline values: CDR1 SGHVS, CDR2 FQNEAQ. The CDR3 sequence is 15 residues long. The CDR3 protein is CASSFSGSSYNEQFF. The CDR3 DNA reads as TGTGCCAGCAGCTTTAGCGGCAGCTCCTACAATGAGCAGTTCTTC. The variable domain in full, with the rest retrieved from reference TRBV7-8 and TRBJ2-1, is GAGVSQSPRYKVAKRGQDVALRCDPISGHVSLFWYQQALGQGPEFLTYFQNEAQLDKSGLPSDRFFAERPEGSVSTLKIQRTQQEDSAVYLCASSFSGSSYNEQFFGPGTRLTVL.

The rearrangement links TRBV4-3 to TRBJ2-7; 9 bases agree with TRBD1. Looked up from germline, CDR1 is LGHNA and CDR2 is YSLEER. J was trimmed by 2 bases and V by 3 bases; bases with no gene match: 8. This CDR3 is built from 16 residues. Here the CDR3 DNA reads TGCGCCAGCAGCCAGATACAGGGGGCCGCAACCTACGAGCAGTACTTC. Translating it yields CASSQIQGAATYEQYF.

V gene TRBV10-3 combines with J gene TRBJ1-1; maybe TRBD1 (5 bases). Germline lookup yields CDR1 ENHRY and CDR2 SYGVKD. The V and J ends lost 6 bases and 0 bases respectively, with 11 bases between them. The CDR3 is 14 residues long. The chain's CDR3 is CAIRRGGVNTEAFF. The CDR3 DNA is TGTGCCATCAGGCGGGGGGGGGTGAACACTGAAGCTTTCTTT.

The chain couples TRBV7-3 to TRBJ2-1, with a possible D match to TRBD2 (6 bases). Per germline, CDR1 SGHTA and CDR2 FQGTGA. This CDR3 is built from 16 residues. V dropped 5 bases and J dropped 2 bases, with 16 bases sitting between them. For the CDR3, the DNA is TGTGCCAGCAGCGCCTCCGGGACTGTGCCCTACAATGAGCAGTTCTTC. Translating gives CASSASGTVPYNEQFF.

This rearrangement joins TRBV5-1 to TRBJ1-5, with TRBD1 as a possible D gene (5 bases). This CDR3 comprises 16 residues. V was shortened by 0 bases and J by 5 bases, with 15 bases between the two germline ends. From germline, CDR1 is SGHRS and CDR2 YFSETQ. In DNA form, the CDR3 reads TGCGCCAGCAGCTTGGCAGGAGAAGGGGAGGATCAGCCCCAGCATTTT. Encoded protein: CASSLAGEGEDQPQHF.

The V and J genes are TRBV11-1 and TRBJ1-2, with 12 bases that match TRBD1. This CDR3 comprises 18 residues. CDR1 SGHAT and CDR2 FQDESV come from the germline V gene (reference sequence). The V segment lost 1 base and the J segment 4 bases; nucleotides outside the gene matches: 10. CDR3 residues: CASSLGSGTGGAGYGYTF. The CDR3 bases are TGTGCCAGCAGCTTAGGATCCGGGACAGGGGGCGCGGGCTATGGCTACACCTTC. The full variable domain, completed using reference TRBV11-1 and TRBJ1-2, is EAEVAQSPRYKITEKSQAVAFWCDPISGHATLYWYRQILGQGPELLVQFQDESVVDDSQLPKDRFSAERLKGVDSTLKIQPAELGDSAMYLCASSLGSGTGGAGYGYTFGSGTRLTVV.

Concerning this clone: This specimen includes other DNA sequences encoding the same CDR3. DNA of the CDR3: TGTGCCAGCAGTCCAGGGGGGCCCTACGAGCAGTACTTC. Protein: CASSPGGPYEQYF. The rearrangement uses TRBV27 and TRBJ2-7; TRBD1 might be the D (7 bases). CDR3 length: 13 residues. V was clipped by 5 bases and J by 2 bases, with 10 bases between them. Germline V gene lookup returns CDR1 MNHEY and CDR2 SMNVEV (reference sequence).

V usage is TRBV4-3 and J usage is TRBJ2-5, with a weak D call TRBD2 (7 bases). V gave up 2 bases and J gave up 5 bases, with 12 bases separating them. CDR1 and CDR2 (germline): LGHNA, YSLEER. The CDR3 extends over 14 amino acids. The CDR3 region has the DNA TGCGCCAGCAGCCAACAGGAGGGGGGGGAGACCCAGTACTTC. This translates into CASSQQEGGETQYF.

In its sample, this clone was seen a few times. The genes are TRBV28 and TRBJ1-5; no firm D call. The V end was cut by 3 bases, the J end by 8 bases, with 17 bases between. Germline-derived CDR1 and CDR2 are MDHEN and SYDVKM. CDR3 size: 15 residues. CDR3 DNA: TGTGCCAGCAGTTTCTACCGTGCCCCTTTGGAGCCCCAGCATTTT. It encodes CASSFYRAPLEPQHF.

Only one count was recorded for this clone. The chain has TRBV29-1 and TRBJ2-2; 10 bases match TRBD2. In germline, CDR1 is SQVTM, CDR2 ANQGSEA. With 3 bases clipped from V and 7 bases from J, the junction kept 20 bases outside the gene matches. The CDR3 sequence is 19 residues long. The CDR3 nucleotides read TGCAGCGTTGATGGGACGATCGGGGCTAGCGGGAGTTCCAGCGGGGAGCTGTTTTTT. It encodes CSVDGTIGASGSSSGELFF.

The chain uses TRBV20-1 and TRBJ1-2; TRBD1 aligns across 7 bases. Germline V gives CDR1 DFQATT, CDR2 SNEGSKA (reference sequence). This CDR3 spans 11 amino acids. Losses at the gene ends were 3 bases for V and 7 bases for J; bases not matched to a gene: 2. CDR3 DNA: TGCAGTGCTAGCCGGGACAGTGGCTACACCTTC. This encodes CSASRDSGYTF.

A few counts support this clone. The chain combines TRBV16 with TRBJ1-1; TRBD1 aligns across 8 bases. The CDR3 extends over 14 amino acids. Germline lookup yields CDR1 KGHSY and CDR2 FQNENV. J lost 4 bases, V lost 5 bases, and 6 bases had no gene match. CDR3 sequence: CASSSDTGGTEAFF. CDR3 DNA: TGTGCCAGCAGCTCGGATACAGGGGGCACTGAAGCTTTCTTT.

The J gene is TRBJ2-2, the V gene TRBV2, with TRBD1 identical over 9 bases. V lost 5 bases and J lost 8; bases outside the gene matches: 12. Looked up from germline, CDR1 is SNHLY and CDR2 is FYNNEI. The CDR3 length is 16 residues. CDR3 region: CASSRMGTGFRGELFF. Here the CDR3 DNA reads TGTGCCAGCAGTCGAATGGGGACAGGGTTTAGGGGGGAGCTGTTTTTT.

Worth noting for this clone: The sample has other DNA sequences that encode this CDR3 too. V gene TRBV4-3 combines with J gene TRBJ2-7, with D maybe TRBD2 (5 bases). Germline lookup yields CDR1 LGHNA and CDR2 YSLEER. This CDR3 contains 11 residues. V shed 4 bases and J shed 6 bases, with 7 bases lying between them. The CDR3 nucleotides read TGCGCCAGCAGCCTCGGAGGCGAGCAGTACTTC. Translated, it gives CASSLGGEQYF.

The J gene is TRBJ1-3, the V gene TRBV6-1, with D unclear. The germline V and J ends were trimmed by 4 bases and 4 bases, with 20 bases remaining between them. Germline V CDR1 and CDR2: MNHNS, SASEGT. The CDR3 loop spans 17 amino acids. The CDR3 DNA reads TGTGCCAGCAGTGGCCCCTCTAACTTTGAGTCAGGAAACACCATATATTTT. The encoded protein is CASSGPSNFESGNTIYF.